The rows below give T cell receptor beta chains drawn from one sample of a study of blood T cell repertoires in COVID-19. TCRdb's copy holds only in-frame clones and misses some; the assay was immunoSEQ multiplex PCR. The sample lists about 89,000 clones; over 90% were seen once. The specimen sequenced was peripheral blood. These receptors originate from a human donor with active COVID-19. The donor label of this sample is uncertain. The CDR3 runs from the conserved cysteine through the conserved F or W. A D gene is named only where the DNA matches it firmly. Clone size is given for some rows only: seen once, a few or many times, or a class if the clone is expanded.

j_gene,abundance,v_gene,d_gene,CDR3aa,CDR3nt
TRBJ1-6,-,TRBV4-1,-,CASSQESGGSSPLHF,TGCGCCAGCAGCCAAGAGTCGGGGGGCAGTTCACCCCTCCACTTT
TRBJ1-1,-,TRBV5-4,-,CASSAHTGNTEAFF,TGTGCCAGCAGCGCGCACACAGGGAACACTGAAGCTTTCTTT
TRBJ2-7,-,TRBV18,-,CASSPIQASYEQYF,TGTGCCAGCTCCCCTATACAGGCATCCTACGAGCAGTACTTC
TRBJ2-3,-,TRBV18,-,CASSPPSTDTQYF,TGTGCCAGCTCACCACCCTCCACAGATACGCAGTATTTT
TRBJ1-2,-,TRBV7-2,TRBD1,CASSLDRGQGYGYTF,TGTGCCAGCAGCTTAGACAGGGGGCAAGGCTATGGCTACACCTTC
TRBJ2-7,-,TRBV7-9,-,CASGQTGEQYF,TGTGCCAGCGGGCAAACGGGGGAGCAGTACTTC
TRBJ1-1,-,TRBV21-1,-,CASSRTGTDTEAFF,TGTGCCAGCAGCAGAACAGGGACGGACACTGAAGCTTTCTTT
TRBJ2-5,-,TRBV4-3,-,CASSQDTRLETQYF,TGCGCCAGCAGCCAAGATACGCGTCTAGAGACCCAGTACTTC
TRBJ1-2,-,TRBV18,-,CASSLPDGVTYGYTF,TGTGCCAGCTCACTCCCGGATGGAGTTACCTATGGCTACACCTTC
TRBJ2-2,-,TRBV27,TRBD1,CASSLSDRPNTGELFF,TGTGCCAGCAGTTTATCGGACAGGCCGAACACCGGGGAGCTGTTTTTT
TRBJ2-2,-,TRBV14,-,CASSIEKYGSGGELFF,TGTGCCAGCAGCATCGAGAAGTACGGGAGTGGCGGGGAGCTGTTTTTT
TRBJ2-5,-,TRBV19,TRBD2,CASSIDASGARETQYF,TGTGCCAGTAGTATAGACGCTAGCGGGGCGAGAGAGACCCAGTACTTC
TRBJ2-1,-,TRBV9,-,CASSVYEQFF,TGTGCCAGCAGCGTCTATGAGCAGTTCTTC
TRBJ1-6,-,TRBV24-1,TRBD1,CATSDLQGQGMEYEDSPLHF,TGTGCCACCAGTGATTTGCAGGGACAGGGAATGGAGTATGAGGATTCACCCCTCCACTTT
TRBJ2-7,-,TRBV28,-,CASSYPLNRGSYEQYF,TGTGCCAGCAGTTACCCCCTAAATCGGGGCTCCTACGAGCAGTACTTC
TRBJ1-3,once,TRBV7-2,-,CASSFGRISGNTIYF,TGTGCCAGCAGCTTCGGCAGGATCTCTGGAAACACCATATATTTT
TRBJ2-7,-,TRBV6-1,-,CASSEGGGIYEQYF,TGTGCCAGCAGTGAAGGTGGAGGGATATACGAGCAGTACTTC
TRBJ2-1,-,TRBV4-2,-,CASSQRFGQYNEQFF,TGTGCCAGCAGCCAACGATTCGGACAGTACAATGAGCAGTTCTTC
TRBJ1-1,-,TRBV5-3,-,CARSSTLWGLDTEAFF,TGTGCCAGAAGCTCTACTTTATGGGGGCTGGACACTGAAGCTTTCTTT
TRBJ2-7,-,TRBV19,-,CAPVQSRRYF,TGTGCCCCCGTTCAATCGCGGCGGTACTTC
TRBJ1-2,-,TRBV29-1,-,CSVSAGYGYTF,TGCAGCGTTAGTGCGGGGTATGGCTACACCTTC
TRBJ2-1,-,TRBV19,-,CASMEGSSYNEQFF,TGTGCCAGTATGGAAGGGAGCTCCTACAATGAGCAGTTCTTC
TRBJ1-5,-,TRBV6-5,-,CASNRHRDQPQHF,TGTGCCAGCAACAGACACCGAGATCAGCCCCAGCATTTT
TRBJ1-1,-,TRBV13,TRBD1,CASSLGRTGFAEAFF,TGTGCCAGCAGCTTAGGCAGGACAGGGTTCGCTGAAGCTTTCTTT
TRBJ2-6,-,TRBV28,TRBD2,CASSWTSGNSGANVLTF,TGTGCCAGCAGTTGGACTAGCGGGAACTCTGGGGCCAACGTCCTGACTTTC
TRBJ2-3,-,TRBV28,TRBD2,CASSTFGGGTDTQYF,TGTGCCAGCAGCACCTTTGGGGGGGGCACAGATACGCAGTATTTT
TRBJ1-1,-,TRBV11-2,-,CASSSTQGSEAFF,TGTGCCAGCAGCTCTACTCAGGGATCTGAAGCTTTCTTT
TRBJ2-5,-,TRBV11-3,TRBD1,CASSLEGQGIGETQYF,TGTGCCAGCAGCTTAGAGGGACAGGGGATCGGAGAGACCCAGTACTTC
TRBJ2-5,-,TRBV10-3,TRBD2,CAIRPRLAEETQYF,TGTGCCATCAGACCCCGACTAGCCGAAGAGACCCAGTACTTC
TRBJ2-3,-,TRBV19,TRBD2,CASRGGGTSGSTDTQYF,TGTGCCAGTAGAGGAGGGGGGACTAGCGGTAGCACAGATACGCAGTATTTT
TRBJ2-7,-,TRBV11-3,TRBD2,CASRTSEHSYEQYF,TGTGCCAGCAGAACTAGCGAGCACTCCTACGAGCAGTACTTC
TRBJ1-6,-,TRBV7-2,-,CASSGQFSSYNSPLHF,TGTGCCAGCAGCGGACAGTTCAGCTCCTATAATTCACCCCTCCACTTT
TRBJ2-3,-,TRBV24-1,TRBD1,CATSAPYPGQGLTDTQYF,TGTGCCACCAGTGCCCCTTACCCCGGACAGGGTTTAACAGATACGCAGTATTTT
TRBJ1-4,-,TRBV5-8,-,CASSFYLGRTNEKLFF,TGTGCCAGCAGCTTTTACCTAGGGAGAACTAATGAAAAACTGTTTTTT
TRBJ2-7,-,TRBV11-2,-,CASRSTSPMPRSYEQYF,TGTGCCAGCAGGTCTACTAGTCCAATGCCAAGGTCCTACGAGCAGTACTTC
TRBJ2-3,-,TRBV4-1,-,CASSPTYRTDTQYF,TGCGCCAGCAGCCCAACATACCGCACAGATACGCAGTATTTT
TRBJ2-4,-,TRBV4-1,-,CASSQVWRGGQYF,TGCGCCAGCAGCCAAGTTTGGCGGGGTGGCCAGTACTTC
TRBJ2-5,-,TRBV5-1,-,CASSLGTAIYQETQYF,TGCGCCAGCAGCTTGGGGACAGCCATTTACCAAGAGACCCAGTACTTC
TRBJ2-1,-,TRBV2,-,CASSEEGVGYNEQFF,TGTGCCAGCAGTGAAGAGGGGGTTGGCTACAATGAGCAGTTCTTC
TRBJ2-7,-,TRBV29-1,TRBD2,CSVAPGLAGGLLYEQYF,TGCAGCGTTGCCCCGGGACTAGCGGGGGGGCTTCTCTACGAGCAGTACTTC
TRBJ2-5,-,TRBV4-1,-,CASSQDGSITVQETQYF,TGCGCCAGCAGCCAAGATGGGAGTATAACGGTCCAAGAGACCCAGTACTTC
TRBJ2-2,-,TRBV5-1,TRBD1,CASTTGQPGAGELFF,TGCGCCAGCACCACGGGACAGCCAGGAGCCGGGGAGCTGTTTTTT
TRBJ1-1,-,TRBV19,TRBD1,CASATPWTGGSSTEAFF,TGTGCCAGCGCAACCCCTTGGACAGGGGGCTCGTCCACTGAAGCTTTCTTT
TRBJ2-1,-,TRBV24-1,TRBD2,CATSDPSGKSYNEQFF,TGTGCCACCAGTGATCCGAGCGGGAAGTCCTACAATGAGCAGTTCTTC
TRBJ2-7,few,TRBV7-2,TRBD2,CASRERRGTSYEQYF,TGTGCCAGCAGAGAGAGGCGGGGGACCTCCTACGAGCAGTACTTC
TRBJ2-7,-,TRBV9,TRBD2,CASSETGLAGREQYF,TGTGCCAGCAGCGAGACCGGACTAGCGGGGCGCGAGCAGTACTTC
TRBJ2-7,-,TRBV5-1,TRBD2,CASSTDPGTSTQYF,TGCGCCAGCAGTACGGACCCCGGGACTAGTACCCAGTACTTC